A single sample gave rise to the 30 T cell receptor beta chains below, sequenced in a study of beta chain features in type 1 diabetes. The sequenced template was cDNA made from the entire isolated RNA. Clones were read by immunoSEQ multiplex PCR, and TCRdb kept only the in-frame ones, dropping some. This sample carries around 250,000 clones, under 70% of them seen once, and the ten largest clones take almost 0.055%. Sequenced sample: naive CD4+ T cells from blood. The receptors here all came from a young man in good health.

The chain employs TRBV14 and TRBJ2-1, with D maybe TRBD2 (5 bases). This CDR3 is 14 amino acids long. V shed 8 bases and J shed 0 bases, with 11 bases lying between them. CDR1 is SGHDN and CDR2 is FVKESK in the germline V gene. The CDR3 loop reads CASSLGSSYNEQFF. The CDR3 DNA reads TGTGCCAGCTCCCTGGGGAGCTCCTACAATGAGCAGTTCTTC.

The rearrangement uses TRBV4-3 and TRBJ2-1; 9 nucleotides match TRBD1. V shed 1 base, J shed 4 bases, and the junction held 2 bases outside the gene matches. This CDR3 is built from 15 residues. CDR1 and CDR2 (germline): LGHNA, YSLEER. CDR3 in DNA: TGCGCCAGCAGCCAAGGAGACAGGGGGTACAATGAGCAGTTCTTC. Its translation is CASSQGDRGYNEQFF.

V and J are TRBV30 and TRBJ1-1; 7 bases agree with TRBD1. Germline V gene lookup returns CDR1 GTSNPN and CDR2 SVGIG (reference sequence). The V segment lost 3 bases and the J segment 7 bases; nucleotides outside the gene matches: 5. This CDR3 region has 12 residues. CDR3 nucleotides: TGTGCCTGGAGGGTGGGGACAGTTGAAGCTTTCTTT. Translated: CAWRVGTVEAFF.

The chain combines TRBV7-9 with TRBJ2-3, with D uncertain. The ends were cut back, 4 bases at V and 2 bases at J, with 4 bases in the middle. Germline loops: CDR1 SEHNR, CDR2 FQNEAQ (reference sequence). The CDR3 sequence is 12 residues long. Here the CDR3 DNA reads TGTGCCAGCAGCTATACCACAGATACGCAGTATTTT. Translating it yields CASSYTTDTQYF.

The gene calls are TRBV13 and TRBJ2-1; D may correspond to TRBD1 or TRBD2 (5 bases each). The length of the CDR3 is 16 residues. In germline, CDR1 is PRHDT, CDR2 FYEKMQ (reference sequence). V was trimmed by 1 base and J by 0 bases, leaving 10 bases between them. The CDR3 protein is CASSLVGTFSYNEQFF. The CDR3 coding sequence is TGTGCCAGCAGCTTAGTAGGGACCTTCTCCTACAATGAGCAGTTCTTC.

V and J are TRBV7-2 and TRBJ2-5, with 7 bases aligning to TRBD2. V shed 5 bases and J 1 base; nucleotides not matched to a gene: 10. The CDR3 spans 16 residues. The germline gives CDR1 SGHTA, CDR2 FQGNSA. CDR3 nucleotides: TGTGCCAGCAGCCTTTCCCGGACTAGGGGCCAAGAGACCCAGTACTTC. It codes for CASSLSRTRGQETQYF. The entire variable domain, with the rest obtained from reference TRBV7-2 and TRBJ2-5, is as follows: GAGVSQSPSNKVTEKGKDVELRCDPISGHTALYWYRQSLGQGLEFLIYFQGNSAPDKSGLPSDRFSAERTGGSVSTLTIQRTQQEDSAVYLCASSLSRTRGQETQYFGPGTRLLVL.

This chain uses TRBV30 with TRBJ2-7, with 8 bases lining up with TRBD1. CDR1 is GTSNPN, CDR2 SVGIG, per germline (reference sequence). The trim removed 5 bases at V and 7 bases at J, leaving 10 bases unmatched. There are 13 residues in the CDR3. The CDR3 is CAWGQGSSREQYF. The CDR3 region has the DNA TGTGCCTGGGGACAGGGATCAAGTCGAGAGCAGTACTTC. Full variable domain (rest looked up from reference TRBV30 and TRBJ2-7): SQTIHQWPATLVQPVGSPLSLECTVEGTSNPNLYWYRQAAGRGLQLLFYSVGIGQISSEVPQNLSASRPQDRQFILSSKKLLLSDSGFYLCAWGQGSSREQYFGPGTRLTVT.

The CDR3: CASSLGLAPNNEQFF. The CDR3 nucleotides read TGTGCCAGCAGCTTAGGACTAGCGCCTAACAATGAGCAGTTCTTC. This chain links TRBV7-9 with TRBJ2-1; 8 bases agree with TRBD2. V was pared by 1 base and J by 5 bases, with 4 bases of the junction left unmatched. Per germline, CDR1 SEHNR and CDR2 FQNEAQ (reference sequence). This CDR3 comprises 15 residues.

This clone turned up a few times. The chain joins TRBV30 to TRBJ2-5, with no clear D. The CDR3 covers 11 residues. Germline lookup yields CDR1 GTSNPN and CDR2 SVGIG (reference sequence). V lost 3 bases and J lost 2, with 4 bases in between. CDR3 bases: TGTGCCTGGAGACAGCAAGAGACCCAGTACTTC. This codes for CAWRQQETQYF.

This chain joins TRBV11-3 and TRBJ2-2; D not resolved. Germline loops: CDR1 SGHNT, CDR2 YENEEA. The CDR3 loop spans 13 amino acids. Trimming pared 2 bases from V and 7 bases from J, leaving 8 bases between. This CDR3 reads CASSLRSGGELFF. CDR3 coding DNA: TGTGCCAGCAGCTTAAGGTCGGGCGGGGAGCTGTTTTTT.

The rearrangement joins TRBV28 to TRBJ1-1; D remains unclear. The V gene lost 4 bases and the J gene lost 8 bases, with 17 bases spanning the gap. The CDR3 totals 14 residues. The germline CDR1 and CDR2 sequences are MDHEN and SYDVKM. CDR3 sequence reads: CASSSPGRRKEAFF. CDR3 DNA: TGTGCCAGCAGTTCTCCGGGGAGGAGAAAAGAAGCTTTCTTT. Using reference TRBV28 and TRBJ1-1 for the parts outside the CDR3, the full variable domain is DVKVTQSSRYLVKRTGEKVFLECVQDMDHENMFWYRQDPGLGLRLIYFSYDVKMKEKGDIPEGYSVSREKKERFSLILESASTNQTSMYLCASSSPGRRKEAFFGQGTRLTVV.

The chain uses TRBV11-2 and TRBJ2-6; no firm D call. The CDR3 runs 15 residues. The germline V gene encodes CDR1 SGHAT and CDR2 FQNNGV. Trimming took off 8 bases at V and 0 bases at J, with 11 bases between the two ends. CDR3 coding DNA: TGTGCCAGCCGCTCCCTTGGCTCTGGGGCCAACGTCCTGACTTTC. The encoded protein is CASRSLGSGANVLTF.

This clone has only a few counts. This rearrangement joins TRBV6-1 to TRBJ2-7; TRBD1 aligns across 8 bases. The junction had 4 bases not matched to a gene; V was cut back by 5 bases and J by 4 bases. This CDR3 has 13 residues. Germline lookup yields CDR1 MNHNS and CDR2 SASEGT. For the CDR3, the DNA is TGTGCCAGCAGTTGGGACAGGAGTTACGAGCAGTACTTC. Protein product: CASSWDRSYEQYF.

The CDR3 DNA reads TGTGCCAGTTCCTTTCCCGGAGGGGCAAATGAGCAGTTCTTC. Translating gives CASSFPGGANEQFF. The chain has TRBV7-2 and TRBJ2-1, with a weak D call TRBD2 (6 bases). CDR3 length equals 14 residues. With 9 bases removed from V and 7 bases from J, the gap between germline ends came to 19 bases. Per germline, CDR1 SGHTA and CDR2 FQGNSA.

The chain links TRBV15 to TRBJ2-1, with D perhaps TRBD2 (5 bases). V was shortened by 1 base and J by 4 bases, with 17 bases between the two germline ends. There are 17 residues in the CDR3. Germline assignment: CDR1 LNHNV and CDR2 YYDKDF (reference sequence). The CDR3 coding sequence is TGTGCCACCAGCAGAGCCCCCTCCGGGGTTAGTTACAATGAGCAGTTCTTC. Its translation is CATSRAPSGVSYNEQFF.

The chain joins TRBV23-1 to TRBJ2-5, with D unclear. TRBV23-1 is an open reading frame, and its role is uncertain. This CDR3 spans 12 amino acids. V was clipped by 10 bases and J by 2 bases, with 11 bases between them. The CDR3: CATDGEQETQYF. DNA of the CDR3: TGCGCCACTGACGGAGAGCAAGAGACCCAGTACTTC.

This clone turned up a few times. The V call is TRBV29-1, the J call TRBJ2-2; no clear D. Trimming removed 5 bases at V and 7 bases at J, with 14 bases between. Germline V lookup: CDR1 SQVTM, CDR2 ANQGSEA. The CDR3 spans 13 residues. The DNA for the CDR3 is TGCAGCGTTCGTCTCGGTACGATCGGGGAGCTGTTTTTT. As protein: CSVRLGTIGELFF.

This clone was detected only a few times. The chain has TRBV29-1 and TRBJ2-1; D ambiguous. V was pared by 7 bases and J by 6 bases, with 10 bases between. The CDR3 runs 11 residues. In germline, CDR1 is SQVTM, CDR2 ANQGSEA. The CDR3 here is CSALFANEQFF. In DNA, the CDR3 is TGCAGCGCCCTATTTGCCAATGAGCAGTTCTTC.

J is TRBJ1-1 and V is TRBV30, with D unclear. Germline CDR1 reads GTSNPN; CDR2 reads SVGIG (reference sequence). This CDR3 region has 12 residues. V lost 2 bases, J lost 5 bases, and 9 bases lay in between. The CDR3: CAWSLLETEAFF. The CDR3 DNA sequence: TGTGCCTGGAGTCTTTTGGAAACTGAAGCTTTCTTT.

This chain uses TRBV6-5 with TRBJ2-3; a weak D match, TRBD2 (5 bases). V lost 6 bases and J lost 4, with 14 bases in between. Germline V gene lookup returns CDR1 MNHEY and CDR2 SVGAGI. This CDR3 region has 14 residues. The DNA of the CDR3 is TGTGCCAGCAGGCGATGGCGGGCAGCAGATACGCAGTATTTT. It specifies CASRRWRAADTQYF.

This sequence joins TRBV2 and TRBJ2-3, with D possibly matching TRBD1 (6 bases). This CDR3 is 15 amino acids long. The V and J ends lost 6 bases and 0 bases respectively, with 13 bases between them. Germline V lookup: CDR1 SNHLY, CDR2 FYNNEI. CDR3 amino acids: CASSEQGSSTDTQYF. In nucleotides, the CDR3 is TGTGCCAGCAGCGAACAGGGATCTAGCACAGATACGCAGTATTTT.

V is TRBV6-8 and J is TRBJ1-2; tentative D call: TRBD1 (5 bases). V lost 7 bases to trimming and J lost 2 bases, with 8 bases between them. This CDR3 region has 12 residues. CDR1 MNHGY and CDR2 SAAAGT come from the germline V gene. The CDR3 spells CASTGMNYGYTF. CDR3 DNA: TGTGCCAGCACAGGGATGAACTATGGCTACACCTTC.

The DNA for the CDR3 is TGTGCCAGCAGCGAAGCGGGGGGCCAAAGCACAGATACGCAGTATTTT. This codes for CASSEAGGQSTDTQYF. The chain joins TRBV9 to TRBJ2-3; TRBD2 agrees at 9 bases. CDR1 SGDLS and CDR2 YYNGEE come from the germline V gene. J was trimmed by 0 bases and V by 3 bases; bases with no gene match: 5. CDR3 size: 16 residues.

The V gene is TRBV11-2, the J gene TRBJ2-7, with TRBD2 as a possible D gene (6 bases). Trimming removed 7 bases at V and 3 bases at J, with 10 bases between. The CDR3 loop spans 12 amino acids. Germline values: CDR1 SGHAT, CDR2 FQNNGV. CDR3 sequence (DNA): TGTGCCAGCACTCGACTAGGCTACGAGCAGTACTTC. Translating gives CASTRLGYEQYF.

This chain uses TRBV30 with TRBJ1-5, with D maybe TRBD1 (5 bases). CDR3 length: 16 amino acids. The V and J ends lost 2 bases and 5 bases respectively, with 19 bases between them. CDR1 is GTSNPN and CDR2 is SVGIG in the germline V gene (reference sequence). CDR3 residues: CAWSLGSLRGYQPQHF. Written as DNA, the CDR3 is TGTGCCTGGAGTCTAGGGAGCCTAAGGGGTTATCAGCCCCAGCATTTT.

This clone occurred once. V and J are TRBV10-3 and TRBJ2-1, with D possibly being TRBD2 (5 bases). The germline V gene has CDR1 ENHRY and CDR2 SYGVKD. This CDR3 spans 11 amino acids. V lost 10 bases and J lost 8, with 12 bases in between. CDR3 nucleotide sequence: TGTGCCACCGGTGTCGGGGATGAGCAGTTCTTC. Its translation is CATGVGDEQFF.

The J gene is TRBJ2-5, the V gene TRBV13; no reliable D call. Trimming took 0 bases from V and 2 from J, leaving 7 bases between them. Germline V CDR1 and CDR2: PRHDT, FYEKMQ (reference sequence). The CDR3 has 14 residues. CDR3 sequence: CASSLGGGQETQYF. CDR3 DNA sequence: TGTGCCAGCAGCTTAGGCGGTGGGCAAGAGACCCAGTACTTC.

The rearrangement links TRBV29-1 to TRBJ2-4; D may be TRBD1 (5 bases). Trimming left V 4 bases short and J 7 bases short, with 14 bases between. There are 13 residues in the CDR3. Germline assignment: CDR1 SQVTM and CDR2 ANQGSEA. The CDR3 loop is CSVAGRVWNIQYF. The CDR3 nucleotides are TGCAGCGTTGCTGGCAGGGTTTGGAACATTCAGTACTTC.

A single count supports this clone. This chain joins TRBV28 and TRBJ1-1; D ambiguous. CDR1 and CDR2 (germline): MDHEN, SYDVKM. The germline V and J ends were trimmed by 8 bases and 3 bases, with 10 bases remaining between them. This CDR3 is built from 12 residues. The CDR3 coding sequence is TGTGCCAGCTTCGCAGTACACACTGAAGCTTTCTTT. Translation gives CASFAVHTEAFF.

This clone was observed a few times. CDR3 residues: CAWSHGQGDEQFF. CDR3 in DNA: TGTGCCTGGTCCCACGGACAAGGCGATGAGCAGTTCTTC. J is TRBJ2-1 and V is TRBV30; D perhaps matches TRBD1 (5 bases). The CDR3 loop spans 13 amino acids. The V gene lost 5 bases and the J gene lost 8 bases, with 16 bases spanning the gap. CDR1 is GTSNPN and CDR2 is SVGIG in the germline V gene (reference sequence).